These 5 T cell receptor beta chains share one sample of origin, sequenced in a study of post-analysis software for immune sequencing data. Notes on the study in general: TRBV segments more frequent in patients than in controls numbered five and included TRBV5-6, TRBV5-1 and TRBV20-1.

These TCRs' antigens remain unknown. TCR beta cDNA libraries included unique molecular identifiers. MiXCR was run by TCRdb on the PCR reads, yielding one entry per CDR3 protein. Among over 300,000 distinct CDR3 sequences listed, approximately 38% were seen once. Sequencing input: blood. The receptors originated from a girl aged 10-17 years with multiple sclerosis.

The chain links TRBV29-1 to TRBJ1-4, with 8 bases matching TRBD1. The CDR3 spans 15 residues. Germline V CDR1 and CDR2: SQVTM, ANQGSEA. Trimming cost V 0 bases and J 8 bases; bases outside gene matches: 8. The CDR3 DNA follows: TGCAGCGTTGAAGATGGAAGGACAGGGAAAGAAAAACTGTTTTTT. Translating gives CSVEDGRTGKEKLFF.

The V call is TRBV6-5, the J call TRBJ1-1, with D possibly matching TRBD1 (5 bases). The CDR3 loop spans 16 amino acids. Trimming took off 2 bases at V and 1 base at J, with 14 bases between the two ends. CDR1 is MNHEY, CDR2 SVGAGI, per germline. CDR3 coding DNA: TGTGCCAGCAGTTACGGGCCAGGGAGGGAGAACACTGAAGCTTTCTTT. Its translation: CASSYGPGRENTEAFF.

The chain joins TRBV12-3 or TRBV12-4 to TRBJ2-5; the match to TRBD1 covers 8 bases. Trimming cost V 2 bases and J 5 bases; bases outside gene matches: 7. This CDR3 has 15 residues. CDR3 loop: CASSLMTGVRETQYF. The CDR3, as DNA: TGTGCCAGCAGTTTAATGACAGGGGTTAGGGAGACCCAGTACTTC.

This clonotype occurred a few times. The CDR3 loop is CSARRDRGTSEQYF. The CDR3 nucleotides read TGCAGTGCTAGAAGGGACAGGGGAACGTCCGAGCAGTACTTC. This chain connects TRBV20-1 to TRBJ2-7; the match to TRBD1 covers 10 bases. In germline, CDR1 is DFQATT, CDR2 SNEGSKA (reference sequence). Trimming took 2 bases from V and 6 from J; bases not matched to a gene: 7. This CDR3 comprises 14 residues.

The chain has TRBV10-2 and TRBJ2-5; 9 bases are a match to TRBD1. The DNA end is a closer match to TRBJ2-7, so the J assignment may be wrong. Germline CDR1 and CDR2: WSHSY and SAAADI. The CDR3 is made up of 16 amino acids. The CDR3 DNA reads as TGCGCCAGCAGTGAATACCCCGGGACAGGGATCTACGAGCAGTACTTC. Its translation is CASSEYPGTGIYEQYF.